This T cell receptor beta chain was sequenced for a study of shared clonotypes between healthy human individuals (dated by TCRdb to the early 2020s). Regarding the research as a whole: Three men and a couple of women, aged 18 to 49 years, made up the cohort. For each donor, CD4 naive and CD4 memory were each run on three plates, CD8 naive on two plates, and CD8 memory on one plate. Blood TCR repertoires of about 5 healthy adults were deeply sequenced to estimate repertoire size and the extent of clonotype sharing between individuals. Libraries were prepared and TCR repertoires were sequenced by different laboratories using diverse techniques, in order to increase sequencing depth and limit assay-specific biases. Between about 0.8 and 9 billion PBMCs per donor were obtained by leukapheresis.

Using the deep immunoSEQ assay, multiplex PCR amplified TCR CDR3 regions from genomic DNA. Extracted genomic DNA from each cell subset was spread evenly across all wells of several immunoSEQ 96-well plates, with each plate serving as a replicate. Each replicate PCR for sorted subsets received about 180 ng genomic DNA, equal to 30,000 or so T cell genomes. Purified libraries were measured with a Qubit 3.0 fluorometer, size-checked on a Bioanalyzer 2100, and measured again with the KAPA Library Quantification kit. Each immunoSEQ 96-well plate was sequenced on its own single-read 150-cycle Illumina NextSeq 550 flow cell. The paper's data handling went like this. Because only junctional sequences without quality scores were contained in the immunoSEQ output, filtering matching that applied to full-length reads could not be performed. To assign V/J genes and CDR3, sequences were annotated against IMGT germline references using PyIR, a Python wrapper for IgBLAST v1.9. Reads were filtered out if the reads had weak V/J assignments (E-value above 1e-6), no CDR3, stop codons, out-of-frame junctions, or ambiguous translated residues. V3J clonotypes were defined as sequences sharing an identical inferred V gene, J gene, and CDR3 amino acid sequence. Percentage overlap between repertoires was calculated by dividing the number of shared unique clonotypes by the size of the smaller repertoire. Three approaches were used to assess repertoire richness: RTK rarefaction, the Chao1 estimator, and Recon v2.1 estimates of unobserved clonotypes. OLGA was used to compute generation probabilities for all TCRbeta clonotypes that the gDNA method yielded from four donors. Here the immuneACCESS table is served through TCRdb, limited to in-frame sequences with V and J called. Missing clones are a known gap in these copies; in checked studies unresolved V genes cover under half, and the rest lacks a known reason. V, J and clone size reflect that table, while D and trimming were determined from the DNA. This sample holds 550,000 to 650,000 clones; roughly 96% were observed only once. The ten largest account for 0.11% of the sample.

The cysteine opens and the phenylalanine closes a CDR3 of 16 amino acids. CDR3 DNA is the only sequence kept; it has 48 bases, read in frame from the first base. CDR1 and CDR2 are drawn from the germline V gene: SNHLY, FYNNEI. Trimming costs V 7 bases and J 0 bases, and their ends lie 15 bases apart. CD8 naive samples were obtained by positive selection for CCR7 among CD45RO-negative cells, yielding a CD45RA+CCR7+ population from which TemRA cells were excluded. The donors were healthy, HIV-negative adults with no recently reported acute infections or vaccinations. All donors were Caucasian adults living in Nashville, Tennessee, USA. Blood was collected by leukapheresis, and PBMCs were isolated by Ficoll-Histopaque density gradient centrifugation and then cryopreserved in liquid nitrogen vapor phase. Analytical flow cytometry was used to check the purity and quantity of each magnetically sorted T cell population. Each sorted fraction had its genomic DNA isolated and then quantified by UV absorbance on a Nanodrop 2000c.

Comment on this clone: The target of this receptor is not known. The record has no base qualities; no much larger clone is one base away.

Results and caveats for the whole study, not just this receptor: Because the study included a small number of donors, the genetic and exposure-history diversity represented was limited. Higher generation probabilities were observed for clonotypes shared by all four sorted-subset donors than for non-shared clonotypes. Based on pairwise subsampling, the degree of clonotype sharing among donors was expected to be affected by sequencing depth. Even with the large sequencing depth, rarefaction of the sorted-subset datasets indicated that sequencing was incomplete. Across a handful of donors, about 5.2% of naive CD4, roughly 3.5% of naive CD8, about 2.3% of memory CD4, and approximately 0.42% of memory CD8 clonotypes were shared. Estimated clonotype richness was generally larger for naive than for memory subsets. Sampling was restricted to blood, and TCR repertoires in tissues likely differ from the TCR repertoires found in blood.

The source is a woman in her thirties in good health. Sequenced: naive CD8+ T cells sorted from blood. Interpreted using the paper, the cell subset or site label stands for: CD45RA+CCR7+. The receptor chain draws on TRBV2 and TRBJ2-2; too little of a D gene remains to name it. The DNA is TGTGCCAGCACCGGTTGGGCTTGGGCGAACACCGGGGAGCTGTTTTTT. It codes for CASTGWAWANTGELFF. Joined to the reference TRBV2 and TRBJ2-2 proteins, this CDR3 gives the full variable domain: EPEVTQTPSHQVTQMGQEVILRCVPISNHLYFYWYRQILGQKVEFLVSFYNNEISEKSEIFDDQFSVERPDGSNFTLKIRSTKLEDSAMYFCASTGWAWANTGELFFGEGSRLTVL.